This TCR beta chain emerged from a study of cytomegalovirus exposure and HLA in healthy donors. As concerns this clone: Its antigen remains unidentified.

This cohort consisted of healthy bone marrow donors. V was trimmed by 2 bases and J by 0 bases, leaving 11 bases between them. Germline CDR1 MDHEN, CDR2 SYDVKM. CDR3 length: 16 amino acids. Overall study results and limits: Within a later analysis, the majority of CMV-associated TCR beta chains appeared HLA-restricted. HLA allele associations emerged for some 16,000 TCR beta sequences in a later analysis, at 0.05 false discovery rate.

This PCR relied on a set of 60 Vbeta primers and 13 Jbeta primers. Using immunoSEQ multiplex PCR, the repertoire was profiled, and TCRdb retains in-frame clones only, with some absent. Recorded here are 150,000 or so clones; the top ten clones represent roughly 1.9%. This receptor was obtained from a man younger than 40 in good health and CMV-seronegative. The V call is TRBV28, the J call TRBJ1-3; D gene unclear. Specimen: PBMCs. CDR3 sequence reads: CASSLGRSNSGNTIYF. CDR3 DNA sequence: TGTGCCAGCAGTTTAGGGAGGTCAAACTCTGGAAACACCATATATTTT.